The 22 T cell receptor beta chains presented below share a single source sample, sequenced in a study of cytomegalovirus exposure and HLA in healthy donors. The table came from immunoSEQ multiplex PCR; TCRdb's copy has only in-frame clones and leaves some out. Among under 85,000 clones, approximately 95% were seen once, and the ten largest hold approximately 2%. Sequencing input: PBMCs. The receptors stem from a woman in her late teens or twenties in good health and CMV-seronegative.

The rearrangement uses TRBV4-2 and TRBJ1-2, with D tentatively TRBD1 (6 bases). The CDR3 covers 15 residues. V was pared by 4 bases and J by 3 bases, with 15 bases between. Germline V lookup: CDR1 LGHNA, CDR2 YNFKEQ. The chain's CDR3 is CASSPGRGDDYGYTF. CDR3 bases: TGTGCCAGCAGCCCGGGCAGGGGTGACGACTATGGCTACACCTTC.

This chain links TRBV11-3 with TRBJ2-3, with no clear D. CDR3 length: 15 residues. V dropped 2 bases and J dropped 4 bases, with 13 bases sitting between them. Looked up from germline, CDR1 is SGHNT and CDR2 is YENEEA. The CDR3 DNA reads as TGTGCCAGCAGCTTACGCCCGACACCTGCAGATACGCAGTATTTT. It encodes CASSLRPTPADTQYF.

The CDR3 sequence: CASSGVTGITEAFF. CDR3 DNA sequence: TGTGCCAGTAGTGGGGTAACAGGGATCACTGAAGCTTTCTTT. J is TRBJ1-1 and V is TRBV19; D may be TRBD1 (6 bases). Trimming took 5 bases from V and 4 from J, leaving 14 bases between them. Germline values: CDR1 LNHDA, CDR2 SQIVND (reference sequence). CDR3 size: 14 residues. Variable domain in full (rest from reference TRBV19 and TRBJ1-1): DGGITQSPKYLFRKEGQNVTLSCEQNLNHDAMYWYRQDPGQGLRLIYYSQIVNDFQKGDIAEGYSVSREKKESFPLTVTSAQKNPTAFYLCASSGVTGITEAFFGQGTRLTVV.

V is TRBV5-1 and J is TRBJ2-5; 8 nucleotides agree with TRBD2. V shed 4 bases and J 2 bases; nucleotides not matched to a gene: 7. The CDR3 totals 15 residues. Germline V gene lookup returns CDR1 SGHRS and CDR2 YFSETQ. The CDR3 nucleotides are TGCGCCAGCAGCGTGCGCGGGGGGAGACAAGAGACCCAGTACTTC. It yields the protein CASSVRGGRQETQYF.

This chain connects TRBV6-1 to TRBJ2-1, with TRBD1 identical over 11 bases. The ends lost 1 base at V and 0 bases at J; junction bases unmatched: 2. From germline, CDR1 is MNHNS and CDR2 SASEGT. This CDR3 is 17 amino acids long. The CDR3 sequence: CASSEGTGGASYNEQFF. The CDR3 nucleotides are TGTGCCAGCAGTGAAGGGACAGGGGGCGCCTCCTACAATGAGCAGTTCTTC.

J is TRBJ2-5 and V is TRBV9, with 7 bases lining up with TRBD2. Germline values: CDR1 SGDLS, CDR2 YYNGEE. V lost 0 bases and J lost 1; bases outside the gene matches: 6. The CDR3 covers 16 residues. Here the CDR3 DNA reads TGTGCCAGCAGCGTAGGGCCTAGCGGTCGCCAAGAGACCCAGTACTTC. Protein sequence: CASSVGPSGRQETQYF. Full variable domain (missing parts from reference TRBV9 and TRBJ2-5): DSGVTQTPKHLITATGQRVTLRCSPRSGDLSVYWYQQSLDQGLQFLIQYYNGEERAKGNILERFSAQQFPDLHSELNLSSLELGDSALYFCASSVGPSGRQETQYFGPGTRLLVL.

The rearrangement links TRBV11-2 to TRBJ2-5; a possible D gene is TRBD2 (6 bases). Trimming took off 5 bases at V and 0 bases at J, with 10 bases between the two ends. This CDR3 comprises 14 residues. In germline, CDR1 is SGHAT, CDR2 FQNNGV. Here the CDR3 reads CASSRGRYQETQYF. In nucleotides, the CDR3 is TGTGCCAGCAGCCGTGGGAGGTACCAAGAGACCCAGTACTTC.

V is TRBV6-5 and J is TRBJ1-5, with 7 bases identical to TRBD1. The J segment lost 2 bases and the V segment lost 6 bases, leaving 4 bases of the junction unmatched. The V gene's germline CDR1 is MNHEY and CDR2 SVGAGI. This CDR3 region has 14 residues. The CDR3 DNA reads as TGTGCCAGCAGAAGCCAGGGGGGCAATCAGCCCCAGCATTTT. Encoded protein: CASRSQGGNQPQHF.

This sequence joins TRBV4-1 and TRBJ2-7; TRBD2 aligns across 10 bases. CDR1 is MGHRA, CDR2 YSYEKL, per germline. V gave up 3 bases and J gave up 2 bases; unmatched junction bases: 10. This CDR3 is 17 amino acids long. The CDR3 coding sequence is TGCGCCAGCAGCCAGGTTACTAGCGGGGTATACGCCTACGAGCAGTACTTC. Translated: CASSQVTSGVYAYEQYF.

This clone was recorded only once. V is TRBV6-5 and J is TRBJ1-2; a possible D gene is TRBD1 (6 bases). This CDR3 region has 15 residues. V lost 0 bases, J lost 4 bases, and 12 bases lay in between. The germline V gene encodes CDR1 MNHEY and CDR2 SVGAGI. The CDR3, as DNA: TGTGCCAGCAGTTACTCGGGTGGGACATTCTATGGCTACACCTTC. This codes for CASSYSGGTFYGYTF.

V gene TRBV6-1 combines with J gene TRBJ2-7; the D gene is possibly TRBD2 (6 bases). CDR3 length: 14 residues. Germline V gene sequence: CDR1 MNHNS, CDR2 SASEGT. V lost 5 bases and J 1 base, leaving 12 bases between the germline ends. The CDR3 DNA follows: TGTGCCAGCAGTTGGGAGGCCTCGTCCTACGAGCAGTACTTC. Amino acid sequence: CASSWEASSYEQYF.

The rearrangement uses TRBV5-4 and TRBJ2-1, with 9 positions matching TRBD1. The CDR3 contains 14 residues. Germline V lookup: CDR1 SGHNT, CDR2 YYREEE (reference sequence). With 4 bases clipped from V and 10 bases from J, the junction kept 9 bases outside the gene matches. The CDR3 spells CASSPPGQGREQFF. The DNA of the CDR3 is TGTGCCAGCAGCCCTCCCGGACAGGGGAGGGAGCAGTTCTTC.

This sequence joins TRBV5-4 and TRBJ2-5; 10 nucleotides align to TRBD1. The J segment lost 2 bases and the V segment lost 7 bases, leaving 5 bases of the junction unmatched. Germline CDR1 SGHNT, CDR2 YYREEE (reference sequence). This CDR3 is built from 14 residues. The CDR3 is CASWGGQGQETQYF. As DNA, the CDR3 is TGTGCCAGCTGGGGGGGACAGGGGCAAGAGACCCAGTACTTC.

This rearrangement joins TRBV5-5 to TRBJ2-5, with a tentative D call TRBD2 (6 bases). The CDR3 is 14 amino acids. CDR1 is SGHKS, CDR2 YYEKEE, per germline (reference sequence). V was shortened by 4 bases and J by 13 bases, with 23 bases between the two germline ends. The CDR3 sequence: CASSLEGQGGPGYF. The CDR3 DNA reads TGTGCCAGCAGCCTCGAGGGGCAGGGAGGTCCGGGGTACTTC.

This clone occurred once. The rearrangement joins TRBV9 to TRBJ2-5, with 13 positions matching TRBD2. Germline V gene lookup returns CDR1 SGDLS and CDR2 YYNGEE. CDR3 length equals 17 residues. V shed 0 bases and J 7 bases; nucleotides not matched to a gene: 9. CDR3 DNA: TGTGCCAGCAGCGTAGGAGGGACTAGCGGGGTATTTGCGACCCAGTACTTC. It yields the protein CASSVGGTSGVFATQYF.

The chain uses TRBV28 and TRBJ2-7, with TRBD1 identical over 9 bases. The CDR3 contains 14 residues. Looked up from germline, CDR1 is MDHEN and CDR2 is SYDVKM. Trimming at V came to 6 bases and at J to 5 bases, leaving 8 bases not matched to a gene. This CDR3 reads CASSSPDRGNEQYF. In DNA, the CDR3 is TGTGCCAGCAGCTCCCCGGACAGGGGTAACGAGCAGTACTTC.

The chain employs TRBV30 and TRBJ1-2; D uncertain. The germline V gene has CDR1 GTSNPN and CDR2 SVGIG (reference sequence). This CDR3 is built from 12 residues. V shed 4 bases and J shed 7 bases, with 13 bases lying between them. DNA for the CDR3: TGTGCCTGGAACGATGGAGTAGGTGGCTACACCTTC. Amino acids: CAWNDGVGGYTF.

CDR3 in DNA: TGTGCCAGCAGATCCACTAGCGGGATGTCAGATACGCAGTATTTT. Amino acid sequence: CASRSTSGMSDTQYF. The rearrangement links TRBV7-2 to TRBJ2-3, with 10 bases matching TRBD2. The CDR3 covers 15 residues. Per the germline V gene, CDR1 is SGHTA and CDR2 is FQGNSA. V was pared by 6 bases and J by 4 bases, with 7 bases of the junction left unmatched. Full variable domain (outside the CDR3, taken from reference TRBV7-2 and TRBJ2-3): GAGVSQSPSNKVTEKGKDVELRCDPISGHTALYWYRQSLGQGLEFLIYFQGNSAPDKSGLPSDRFSAERTGGSVSTLTIQRTQQEDSAVYLCASRSTSGMSDTQYFGPGTRLTVL.

This clone was observed a handful of times. V usage is TRBV7-8 and J usage is TRBJ2-7, with TRBD1 matching over 11 bases. This CDR3 contains 15 residues. J gave up 7 bases and V 1 base, and 6 bases lay outside the gene matches. Germline CDR1 reads SGHVS; CDR2 reads FQNEAQ. CDR3 in amino acids: CASSLGGTGGLEQYF. CDR3 bases: TGTGCCAGCAGCTTAGGGGGGACAGGGGGACTAGAGCAGTACTTC.

The V gene is TRBV30, the J gene TRBJ2-1; 12 nucleotides align to TRBD2. J was trimmed by 9 bases and V by 0 bases; bases with no gene match: 3. The CDR3 totals 14 residues. Germline V lookup: CDR1 GTSNPN, CDR2 SVGIG (reference sequence). The CDR3 DNA reads TGTGCCTGGAGTGTACTAGCGGGAGGTGGTGAGCAGTTCTTC. Translated: CAWSVLAGGGEQFF.

The chain joins TRBV18 to TRBJ1-2, with 9 bases that match TRBD1. Germline-derived CDR1 and CDR2 are KGHSH and LQKENI. The CDR3 is made up of 15 amino acids. Trimming removed 3 bases from V and 4 bases from J; junction bases left unmatched: 6. The CDR3 region has the DNA TGTGCCAGCTCACCTAGTGTGGACAGGGGCTATGGCTACACCTTC. This sequence encodes CASSPSVDRGYGYTF. Filled out from reference TRBV18 and TRBJ1-2, the complete variable domain reads NAGVMQNPRHLVRRRGQEARLRCSPMKGHSHVYWYRQLPEEGLKFMVYLQKENIIDESGMPKERFSAEFPKEGPSILRIQQVVRGDSAAYFCASSPSVDRGYGYTFGSGTRLTVV.

The chain has TRBV5-5 and TRBJ2-7; 7 bases agree with TRBD2. This CDR3 is 14 amino acids long. The germline V gene encodes CDR1 SGHKS and CDR2 YYEKEE (reference sequence). V shed 4 bases, J shed 3 bases, and the junction held 7 bases outside the gene matches. CDR3 nucleotides: TGTGCCAGCAGCGAACCGGGACTAAACTACGAGCAGTACTTC. This encodes CASSEPGLNYEQYF.